The 27 T cell receptor beta chains reported below all come from one sample, sequenced in a study of blood T cells in healthy people across ages. PCR was performed a second time for about 7 to 12 cycles using a sample-barcoded 5' primer and a J-beta primer mix. TCRdb analysed the 5' RACE reads with MiXCR anew, one entry per CDR3 protein. The sample holds hundreds of thousands of distinct CDR3 sequences, over 40% seen once. The specimen was blood. These receptors originate from an elderly man in good health.

This chain uses TRBV28 with TRBJ1-3, with TRBD1 identical over 8 bases. This CDR3 spans 18 amino acids. Germline CDR1 and CDR2: MDHEN and SYDVKM. After removal of 5 bases from V and 0 bases from J, the junction contained 12 bases not matched to a gene. The CDR3 DNA follows: TGTGCCAGCAGTCCGCTCCCAGGGACAGGTCACTCTGGAAACACCATATATTTT. Translated, it gives CASSPLPGTGHSGNTIYF. Full variable domain (remainder filled in from reference TRBV28 and TRBJ1-3): DVKVTQSSRYLVKRTGEKVFLECVQDMDHENMFWYRQDPGLGLRLIYFSYDVKMKEKGDIPEGYSVSREKKERFSLILESASTNQTSMYLCASSPLPGTGHSGNTIYFGEGSWLTVV.

This clonotype was observed a few times. The chain is built from TRBV11-2 and TRBJ2-3; D gene ambiguous. The CDR3 is made up of 14 amino acids. Germline-derived CDR1 and CDR2 are SGHAT and FQNNGV. Trimming left V 5 bases short and J 9 bases short, with 18 bases between. The chain's CDR3 is CASSRPPRDTTQYF. The DNA of the CDR3 is TGTGCCAGCAGCCGGCCCCCTCGAGATACGACGCAGTATTTT.

This clonotype was recorded many times. The chain recombines TRBV14 with TRBJ2-3, with 14 positions matching TRBD2. The CDR3 runs 20 residues. Germline CDR1 SGHDN, CDR2 FVKESK. V shed 2 bases, J shed 2 bases, and the junction held 12 bases outside the gene matches. The CDR3 here is CASSQYARTSGRRNTDTQYF. The DNA of the CDR3 is TGTGCCAGCAGCCAATATGCGCGGACTAGCGGGAGGCGGAACACAGATACGCAGTATTTT. Using reference TRBV14 and TRBJ2-3 for the parts outside the CDR3, the full variable domain is EAGVTQFPSHSVIEKGQTVTLRCDPISGHDNLYWYRRVMGKEIKFLLHFVKESKQDESGMPNNRFLAERTGGTYSTLKVQPAELEDSGVYFCASSQYARTSGRRNTDTQYFGPGTRLTVL.

This clonotype was recorded at least ten times. This chain links TRBV29-1 with TRBJ2-4; D may match TRBD1 or TRBD2 (6 bases each). Germline V lookup: CDR1 SQVTM, CDR2 ANQGSEA. The CDR3 consists of 12 residues. Trimming pared 0 bases from V and 7 bases from J, leaving 7 bases between. DNA of the CDR3: TGCAGCGTTGAAGAGGGGGGCAACATTCAGTACTTC. Amino acid sequence: CSVEEGGNIQYF.

In this sample, this clonotype turned up once. The J gene is TRBJ1-2, the V gene TRBV20-1, with 7 bases lining up with TRBD1. V shed 5 bases and J 8 bases; nucleotides not matched to a gene: 14. This CDR3 has 14 residues. Germline V CDR1 and CDR2: DFQATT, SNEGSKA (reference sequence). CDR3 DNA sequence: TGCAGTGCTCCTCGGGACAGTCTCCAGGGGGGCTACACCTTC. It translates to CSAPRDSLQGGYTF.

This sequence joins TRBV6-6 and TRBJ2-5, with 7 nucleotides matching TRBD1. CDR1 and CDR2 (germline): MNHNY, SVGAGI (reference sequence). CDR3 length: 11 amino acids. The V gene end was trimmed by 6 bases and the J gene end by 12 bases; junction bases not matched to a gene: 7. The chain's CDR3 is CASRLDREKYF. CDR3 nucleotides: TGTGCCAGCAGATTAGACAGGGAAAAGTACTTC.

The chain employs TRBV3-1 and TRBJ2-1, with D perhaps matching TRBD1 or TRBD2 (9 bases each). Gene TRBJ2-7 matches the end of the DNA better, so the J call may be wrong. CDR3 length: 18 amino acids. Germline-derived CDR1 and CDR2 are LGHDT and YNNKEL (reference sequence). The CDR3: CASSQTGGAGGSYNEQYF. The CDR3 DNA sequence: TGTGCCAGCAGCCAAACAGGGGGCGCGGGGGGGTCCTACAATGAGCAGTACTTC.

This clonotype occurred a few times. The gene calls are TRBV6-2 or TRBV6-3 and TRBJ1-1; weak D call: TRBD1 (6 bases). Germline V gives CDR1 MNHEY, CDR2 SVGEGT. With 6 bases removed from V and 7 bases from J, the gap between germline ends came to 12 bases. The CDR3 sequence is 12 residues long. CDR3 nucleotides: TGTGCCAGCAGGGAACAGGGTAGTGAAGCTTTCTTT. As protein: CASREQGSEAFF.

V gene TRBV5-5 combines with J gene TRBJ1-4, with D perhaps matching TRBD1 (6 bases). The CDR3 contains 15 residues. Germline CDR1 and CDR2: SGHKS and YYEKEE (reference sequence). V lost 1 base to trimming and J lost 4 bases, with 11 bases between them. CDR3: CASSLRTVSNEKLFF. Here the CDR3 DNA reads TGTGCCAGCAGCTTGCGGACAGTCAGTAATGAAAAACTGTTTTTT.

The gene calls are TRBV4-1 and TRBJ1-2; 8 positions agree with TRBD1. Germline CDR1 is MGHRA and CDR2 is YSYEKL. This CDR3 region has 13 residues. V was pared by 3 bases and J by 8 bases, with 5 bases of the junction left unmatched. The CDR3 protein is CASSQDRERGYTF. Here the CDR3 DNA reads TGCGCCAGCAGCCAGGACAGGGAAAGAGGCTACACCTTC.

CDR3 DNA: TGCGCCAGCAGCTTGGGGGACCATTCCCATGGCTACACCTTC. Translating it yields CASSLGDHSHGYTF. The V gene is TRBV5-1, the J gene TRBJ1-2; tentative D call: TRBD1 (5 bases). With 0 bases removed from V and 6 bases from J, the gap between germline ends came to 12 bases. This CDR3 is 14 amino acids long. Per the germline V gene, CDR1 is SGHRS and CDR2 is YFSETQ. The variable domain in full, completed from reference TRBV5-1 and TRBJ1-2, reads KAGVTQTPRYLIKTRGQQVTLSCSPISGHRSVSWYQQTPGQGLQFLFEYFSETQRNKGNFPGRFSGRQFSNSRSEMNVSTLELGDSALYLCASSLGDHSHGYTFGSGTRLTVV.

This clonotype was seen a few times. V gene TRBV6-1 combines with J gene TRBJ2-3; 8 nucleotides line up with TRBD1. CDR3 length: 15 residues. Unmatched junction bases numbered 8, after V lost 6 bases and J lost 3 bases. The germline CDR1 and CDR2 sequences are MNHNS and SASEGT. CDR3 loop: CASRKTGDETDTQYF. DNA for the CDR3: TGTGCCAGCAGAAAGACAGGGGACGAGACAGATACGCAGTATTTT.

The V and J genes are TRBV28 and TRBJ2-4, with D possibly being TRBD1 (6 bases). The CDR3 is made up of 15 amino acids. In germline, CDR1 is MDHEN, CDR2 SYDVKM. Trimming took off 5 bases at V and 2 bases at J, with 13 bases between the two ends. The CDR3: CASSAGVSSKNIQYF. The CDR3 DNA sequence: TGTGCCAGCAGTGCAGGGGTCAGTTCCAAAAACATTCAGTACTTC.

In DNA form, the CDR3 reads TGTGCCAGCTCGGGACTACGTTCCCTCGAGCAGTACTTC. Translating gives CASSGLRSLEQYF. The J gene is TRBJ2-7, the V gene TRBV19; 7 nucleotides match TRBD2. Germline V lookup: CDR1 LNHDA, CDR2 SQIVND (reference sequence). With V trimmed by 9 bases and J by 6 bases, 11 bases remained unmatched. CDR3 length: 13 residues.

To note about this clonotype: A read error may account for a junction end that differs from germline. The chain carries TRBV3-1 and TRBJ2-1, with D possibly being TRBD2 (5 bases). Germline assignment: CDR1 LGHDT and CDR2 YNNKEL (reference sequence). The CDR3 has 15 amino acids. The DNA for the CDR3 is TGTGCCAGCAGCCCGATGGGCCGGAGGAGTGGTGAGCTGTTCTTC. This sequence encodes CASSPMGRRSGELFF.

The chain employs TRBV20-1 and TRBJ2-1, with 7 bases matching TRBD2. J lost 13 bases, V lost 0 bases, and 12 bases had no gene match. This CDR3 spans 14 amino acids. In germline, CDR1 is DFQATT, CDR2 SNEGSKA (reference sequence). The CDR3 DNA reads as TGCAGTGCTAGAGATCGGCTAGCGGAAGAGACCCAGTTCTTC. This gives the protein CSARDRLAEETQFF.

This clonotype was counted a few times. The chain carries TRBV7-2 and TRBJ2-5; D not resolved. CDR1 SGHTA and CDR2 FQGNSA come from the germline V gene. The CDR3 is 13 residues long. V dropped 4 bases and J dropped 0 bases, with 6 bases sitting between them. The CDR3 loop is CASSSSYQETQYF. CDR3 nucleotide sequence: TGTGCCAGCAGCTCATCGTACCAAGAGACCCAGTACTTC.

The chain has TRBV29-1 and TRBJ2-3; D might be TRBD1 (5 bases). The V gene's germline CDR1 is SQVTM and CDR2 ANQGSEA. The germline V and J ends were trimmed by 8 bases and 4 bases, with 16 bases remaining between them. CDR3 length equals 13 residues. The CDR3 sequence is CSPRWGSSDTQYF. CDR3 coding DNA: TGCAGCCCCCGCTGGGGCTCTTCAGATACGCAGTATTTT.

This clonotype was recorded a few times. This chain joins TRBV15 and TRBJ1-1; D possibly corresponds to TRBD1 (5 bases). Between the trimmed V and J ends, which lost 1 base and 4 bases, there was a span of 22 bases. CDR1 and CDR2 from the germline V gene are LNHNV and YYDKDF (reference sequence). CDR3 length equals 18 residues. DNA of the CDR3: TGTGCCACCAGCAGAGGGGTTCGGGCAGGGAGGCGGTTCACTGAAGCTTTCTTT. Protein product: CATSRGVRAGRRFTEAFF.

CDR3 bases: TGTGCCAGCAGTCCCGCGAGGGGACAGGGGATTGAGCAGTTCTTC. This gives the protein CASSPARGQGIEQFF. The rearrangement joins TRBV12-3 or TRBV12-4 to TRBJ2-1, with 10 bases that match TRBD1. Losses at the gene ends were 5 bases for V and 9 bases for J; bases not matched to a gene: 10. The CDR3 is made up of 15 amino acids.

The rearrangement joins TRBV20-1 to TRBJ2-3; 7 positions match TRBD1. CDR1 is DFQATT and CDR2 is SNEGSKA in the germline V gene (reference sequence). Germline trimming cut 4 bases from V and 14 bases from J; bases unmatched to any gene: 15. The CDR3 has 13 residues. CDR3 in DNA: TGCAGTGCTATAGACAGGGACCCAGATACACGGTATTTT. Residues: CSAIDRDPDTRYF.

The chain carries TRBV20-1 and TRBJ1-5, with TRBD1 identical over 11 bases. There are 13 residues in the CDR3. V dropped 3 bases and J dropped 7; count of bases not matched to a gene: 2. Germline CDR1 is DFQATT and CDR2 is SNEGSKA (reference sequence). Here the CDR3 reads CSARDRGQQPQHF. In DNA form, the CDR3 reads TGCAGTGCTAGGGACAGGGGGCAACAGCCCCAGCATTTT.

The chain links TRBV20-1 to TRBJ2-4; TRBD1 matches at 7 bases. The J call is uncertain, as TRBJ2-7 better fits the DNA end. Germline V gives CDR1 DFQATT, CDR2 SNEGSKA (reference sequence). The CDR3 totals 14 residues. The CDR3 spells CSPGPGTVAYEQYF. In nucleotides, the CDR3 is TGCAGTCCGGGGCCAGGGACAGTCGCATACGAGCAGTACTTC.

The chain uses TRBV20-1 and TRBJ2-1; no clear D gene. CDR3 length equals 15 residues. Trimming removed 6 bases from V and 2 bases from J, with 17 bases in between. Germline V gene lookup returns CDR1 DFQATT and CDR2 SNEGSKA (reference sequence). CDR3 sequence: CSAKGSGPTYNEQFF. The CDR3 DNA reads TGCAGTGCCAAAGGATCCGGGCCAACCTACAATGAGCAGTTCTTC.

This clonotype has more than one count but fewer than ten. The V call is TRBV13, the J call TRBJ2-1; the match to TRBD1 covers 10 bases. This CDR3 is 15 amino acids long. Germline trimming cut 5 bases from V and 6 bases from J; bases unmatched to any gene: 7. Germline V gene sequence: CDR1 PRHDT, CDR2 FYEKMQ (reference sequence). CDR3 sequence: CASSPAGDRGNEQFF. The CDR3 DNA follows: TGTGCCAGCAGCCCTGCAGGGGACAGGGGCAATGAGCAGTTCTTC. Full variable domain (remainder filled in from reference TRBV13 and TRBJ2-1): AAGVIQSPRHLIKEKRETATLKCYPIPRHDTVYWYQQGPGQDPQFLISFYEKMQSDKGSIPDRFSAQQFSDYHSELNMSSLELGDSALYFCASSPAGDRGNEQFFGPGTRLTVL.

The chain joins TRBV2 to TRBJ2-3; 8 nucleotides match TRBD1. Germline trimming cut 6 bases from V and 7 bases from J; bases unmatched to any gene: 12. The CDR3 has 15 residues. CDR1 is SNHLY and CDR2 is FYNNEI in the germline V gene. The CDR3 sequence is CASRRYGQGRNTQYF. Written as DNA, the CDR3 is TGTGCCAGCAGAAGGTACGGACAGGGAAGGAATACGCAGTATTTT.

This clonotype was observed many times. The chain links TRBV12-3 or TRBV12-4 to TRBJ2-6; D remains ambiguous. This CDR3 region has 16 residues. V dropped 5 bases and J dropped 0 bases, with 11 bases sitting between them. The CDR3 DNA sequence: TGTGCCAGCAGTCCCCGGGCCCACTCTGGGGCCAACGTCCTGACTTTC. Translating it yields CASSPRAHSGANVLTF.